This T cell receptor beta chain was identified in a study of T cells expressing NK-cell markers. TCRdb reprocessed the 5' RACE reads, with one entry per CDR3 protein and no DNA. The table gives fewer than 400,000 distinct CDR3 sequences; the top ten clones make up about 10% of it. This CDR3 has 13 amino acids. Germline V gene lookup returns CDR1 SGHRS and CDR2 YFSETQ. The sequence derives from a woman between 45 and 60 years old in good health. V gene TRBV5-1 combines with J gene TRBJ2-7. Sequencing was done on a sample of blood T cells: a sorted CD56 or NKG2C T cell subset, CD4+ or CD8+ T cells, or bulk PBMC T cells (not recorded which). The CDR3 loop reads CASGRAESNEQYF.